This TCR beta chain is from a study of blood T cells in healthy people across ages. Regarding the study as a whole: Long-lived donors exceeded aged donors in naive CD4+ cells and diversity.

No fewer than 6 micrograms of total RNA were isolated from every sample. Germline values: CDR1 SGHTA, CDR2 FQGNSA. The CDR3 loop spans 15 amino acids. On this clonotype itself: Its target is unknown. A read error may explain this, as a much larger clone is one base away.

A sample-barcoded 5' primer and a J-beta primer mix were used in a second PCR of roughly 7 to 11 cycles. Each cDNA was tagged by a template-switch adaptor containing 12 random nucleotides. Researchers report that each sample yielded at least 3 million CDR3-containing paired-end reads. TCRdb passed the 5' RACE reads through MiXCR, listing each CDR3 protein once. This sample has about 670,000 distinct CDR3 sequences, with over 40% found just once. The TCR originated in a woman aged 80 or older in good health. The sequencing input was blood. The V gene is TRBV7-2, the J gene TRBJ2-4; possibly TRBD1 for D (5 bases). The DNA of the CDR3 is TGTGCCTGCAGCTCGAGACAGAAGTACAAAAACATTCAGTACTTC. Encoded protein: CACSSRQKYKNIQYF.